These 11 T cell receptor beta chains were all obtained from the same sample, sequenced in a study of post-analysis software for immune sequencing data. The TCR beta cDNA libraries contained unique molecular identifiers. TCRdb used MiXCR to reprocess the PCR reads, holding one entry per CDR3 protein. The sample lists hundreds of thousands of distinct CDR3 sequences, around a third occurring once. Broader study findings: In patients, TRBV5-6, TRBV5-1 and TRBV20-1 belonged to roughly 5 TRBV segments found more frequently than in controls.

These receptors have no identified antigens. The material sequenced was blood. These receptors all come from a girl aged 5-17 years with multiple sclerosis.

V usage is TRBV28 and J usage is TRBJ2-5; 8 bases align to TRBD2. The CDR3 extends over 15 amino acids. The germline gives CDR1 MDHEN, CDR2 SYDVKM. The V segment lost 3 bases and the J segment 2 bases; nucleotides outside the gene matches: 5. This CDR3 is CASSFGTREQETQYF. The DNA of the CDR3 is TGTGCCAGCAGTTTCGGGACTAGAGAACAAGAGACCCAGTACTTC.

This clonotype was seen a handful of times. The chain carries TRBV4-1 and TRBJ2-7, with a possible D match to TRBD1 (5 bases). The end of the DNA fits TRBJ2-5 better, so the J call may be wrong. The CDR3 is 13 amino acids. Germline V gene sequence: CDR1 MGHRA, CDR2 YSYEKL. The CDR3: CASSTRALETQYF. Written as DNA, the CDR3 is TGCGCCAGCAGTACCAGGGCTTTGGAGACCCAGTACTTC.

This clonotype was seen only a few times. The V call is TRBV7-9, the J call TRBJ2-1, with a tentative D call TRBD1 (6 bases). This CDR3 has 17 amino acids. The V end lost 4 bases, the J end lost 6 bases, and 22 bases lay between the germline ends. The germline gives CDR1 SEHNR, CDR2 FQNEAQ (reference sequence). CDR3 protein: CASSYPPESRGPNEQFF. The DNA of the CDR3 is TGTGCCAGCAGCTATCCCCCAGAGTCCAGGGGCCCCAATGAGCAGTTCTTC.

The table lists this clonotype with many counts. V gene TRBV3-1 combines with J gene TRBJ2-7, with D uncertain. Per germline, CDR1 LGHDT and CDR2 YNNKEL (reference sequence). Trimming pared 3 bases from V and 7 bases from J, leaving 13 bases between. The CDR3 totals 13 residues. The DNA of the CDR3 is TGTGCCAGCAGCCAGTCCGGTCCTGCTGAGCAGTACTTC. Protein sequence: CASSQSGPAEQYF.

The chain uses TRBV5-1 and TRBJ2-3; 10 nucleotides line up with TRBD2. Germline V gene lookup returns CDR1 SGHRS and CDR2 YFSETQ. Germline trimming cut 3 bases from V and 1 base from J; bases unmatched to any gene: 5. The CDR3 length is 16 residues. Here the CDR3 reads CASSSNLAGGTDTQYF. CDR3 in DNA: TGCGCCAGCAGCTCGAATCTAGCGGGGGGCACAGATACGCAGTATTTT.

This chain connects TRBV7-3 to TRBJ1-1; D ambiguous. Trimming left V 7 bases short and J 5 bases short, with 23 bases between. The CDR3 is 16 residues long. CDR1 and CDR2 from the germline V gene are SGHTA and FQGTGA. CDR3 loop: CASTIPPGGIWTEAFF. For the CDR3, the DNA is TGTGCCAGCACCATCCCCCCCGGAGGGATCTGGACTGAAGCTTTCTTT.

At least ten counts were recorded for this clonotype. The chain combines TRBV4-1 with TRBJ2-3; TRBD2 agrees at 7 bases. Germline values: CDR1 MGHRA, CDR2 YSYEKL. J was trimmed by 2 bases and V by 2 bases; bases with no gene match: 4. This CDR3 region has 15 residues. The DNA of the CDR3 is TGCGCCAGCAGCCAACTGGGACTACACACAGATACGCAGTATTTT. It encodes CASSQLGLHTDTQYF.

A few counts support this clonotype. The chain links TRBV10-3 to TRBJ1-2, with TRBD1 matching over 7 bases. Germline-derived CDR1 and CDR2 are ENHRY and SYGVKD. The trim removed 2 bases at V and 0 bases at J, leaving 6 bases unmatched. The CDR3 extends over 16 amino acids. The DNA of the CDR3 is TGTGCCATCAGTGAGGAACAGGGGCTAACTAACTATGGCTACACCTTC. This gives the protein CAISEEQGLTNYGYTF.

The V and J genes are TRBV29-1 and TRBJ2-4; unclear D gene. Germline V gives CDR1 SQVTM, CDR2 ANQGSEA. The CDR3 loop spans 16 amino acids. With 1 base removed from V and 0 bases from J, the gap between germline ends came to 13 bases. Here the CDR3 reads CSVEGPGPLAKNIQYF. CDR3 nucleotide sequence: TGCAGCGTTGAAGGTCCGGGCCCGCTAGCCAAAAACATTCAGTACTTC.

This clonotype was found many times. The V call is TRBV20-1, the J call TRBJ2-1, with 8 bases lining up with TRBD2. CDR1 is DFQATT and CDR2 is SNEGSKA in the germline V gene (reference sequence). This CDR3 region has 13 residues. Trimming at V came to 2 bases and at J to 10 bases, leaving 7 bases not matched to a gene. CDR3 sequence reads: CSARPSGGGEQFF. DNA of the CDR3: TGCAGTGCTAGACCGAGCGGGGGCGGGGAGCAGTTCTTC.

In its sample, this clonotype was seen a few times. The chain combines TRBV12-3 or TRBV12-4 with TRBJ2-4; TRBD1 agrees at 9 bases. This CDR3 is 15 amino acids long. V shed 6 bases, J shed 6 bases, and the junction held 9 bases outside the gene matches. The CDR3: CASSQGQGISNIQYF. CDR3 DNA sequence: TGTGCCAGCAGCCAAGGACAGGGGATATCAAACATTCAGTACTTC.